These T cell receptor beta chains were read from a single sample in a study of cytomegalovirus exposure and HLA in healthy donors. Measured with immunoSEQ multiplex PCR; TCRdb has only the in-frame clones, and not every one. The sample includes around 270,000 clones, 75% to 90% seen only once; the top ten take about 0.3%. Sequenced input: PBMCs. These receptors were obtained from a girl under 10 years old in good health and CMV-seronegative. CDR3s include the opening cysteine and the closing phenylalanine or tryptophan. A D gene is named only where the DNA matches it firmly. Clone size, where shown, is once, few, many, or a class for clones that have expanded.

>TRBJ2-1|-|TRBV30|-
CAWEGRTVLSYNEQFF
TGTGCCTGGGAGGGTAGGACGGTGCTCTCCTACAATGAGCAGTTCTTC
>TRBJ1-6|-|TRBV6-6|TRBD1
CASSYRQGSPLHF
TGTGCCAGCAGCTATAGACAGGGGTCACCCCTCCACTTT
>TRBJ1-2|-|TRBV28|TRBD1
CASSFPRGDYGYTF
TGTGCCAGCAGTTTCCCCAGGGGGGACTATGGCTACACCTTC
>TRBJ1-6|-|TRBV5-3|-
CARSLFSRRGNSPLHF
TGTGCCAGAAGCTTGTTTTCCCGGCGCGGCAATTCACCCCTCCACTTT
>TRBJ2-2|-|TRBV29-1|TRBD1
CSARQGENTGELFF
TGCAGCGCCAGACAGGGGGAGAACACCGGGGAGCTGTTTTTT
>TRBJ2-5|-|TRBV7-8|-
CASSLVGVLQGGVTQYF
TGTGCCAGCAGCTTAGTAGGGGTGCTGCAAGGTGGGGTAACCCAGTACTTC
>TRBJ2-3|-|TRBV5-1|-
CASELTGMGTDTQYF
TGCGCCAGCGAGTTAACCGGGATGGGGACAGATACGCAGTATTTT
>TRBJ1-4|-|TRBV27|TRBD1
CASSLGDRAGEKLFF
TGTGCCAGCAGTTTAGGGGACAGGGCGGGCGAAAAACTGTTTTTT
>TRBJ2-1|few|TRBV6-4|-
CASTPRRFGGKYNEQFF
TGTGCCAGCACCCCTCGGAGGTTCGGTGGAAAGTACAATGAGCAGTTCTTC
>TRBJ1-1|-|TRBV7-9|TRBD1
CASSFGTVDTEAFF
TGTGCCAGCAGCTTCGGGACAGTCGACACTGAAGCTTTCTTT
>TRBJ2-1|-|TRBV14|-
CASSQAAVYNEQFF
TGTGCCAGCAGCCAAGCAGCGGTCTACAATGAGCAGTTCTTC
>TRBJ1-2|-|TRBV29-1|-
CSVEERAGFGYGYTF
TGCAGCGTTGAAGAAAGGGCAGGGTTTGGCTATGGCTACACCTTC
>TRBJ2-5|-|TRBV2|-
CASSDMREQETQYF
TGTGCCAGCAGTGACATGAGGGAACAAGAGACCCAGTACTTC
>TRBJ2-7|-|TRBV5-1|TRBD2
CASSFEQTSGGFYEQYF
TGCGCCAGCAGCTTCGAACAGACTAGCGGGGGATTCTACGAGCAGTACTTC
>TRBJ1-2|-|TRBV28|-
CASSLWEDYNYGYTF
TGTGCCAGCAGTTTATGGGAGGACTATAACTATGGCTACACCTTC
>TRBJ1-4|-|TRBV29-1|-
CSVAGRRSEKLFF
TGCAGCGTAGCAGGGAGGAGGAGTGAAAAACTGTTTTTT
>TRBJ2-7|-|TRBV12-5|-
CASGLATRKGDTYEQYF
TGTGCTAGTGGTTTGGCAACCCGGAAAGGGGACACCTACGAGCAGTACTTC
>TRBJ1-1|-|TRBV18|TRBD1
CASSPQTDRGGTEAFF
TGTGCCAGCTCACCACAGACGGACAGGGGGGGCACTGAAGCTTTCTTT